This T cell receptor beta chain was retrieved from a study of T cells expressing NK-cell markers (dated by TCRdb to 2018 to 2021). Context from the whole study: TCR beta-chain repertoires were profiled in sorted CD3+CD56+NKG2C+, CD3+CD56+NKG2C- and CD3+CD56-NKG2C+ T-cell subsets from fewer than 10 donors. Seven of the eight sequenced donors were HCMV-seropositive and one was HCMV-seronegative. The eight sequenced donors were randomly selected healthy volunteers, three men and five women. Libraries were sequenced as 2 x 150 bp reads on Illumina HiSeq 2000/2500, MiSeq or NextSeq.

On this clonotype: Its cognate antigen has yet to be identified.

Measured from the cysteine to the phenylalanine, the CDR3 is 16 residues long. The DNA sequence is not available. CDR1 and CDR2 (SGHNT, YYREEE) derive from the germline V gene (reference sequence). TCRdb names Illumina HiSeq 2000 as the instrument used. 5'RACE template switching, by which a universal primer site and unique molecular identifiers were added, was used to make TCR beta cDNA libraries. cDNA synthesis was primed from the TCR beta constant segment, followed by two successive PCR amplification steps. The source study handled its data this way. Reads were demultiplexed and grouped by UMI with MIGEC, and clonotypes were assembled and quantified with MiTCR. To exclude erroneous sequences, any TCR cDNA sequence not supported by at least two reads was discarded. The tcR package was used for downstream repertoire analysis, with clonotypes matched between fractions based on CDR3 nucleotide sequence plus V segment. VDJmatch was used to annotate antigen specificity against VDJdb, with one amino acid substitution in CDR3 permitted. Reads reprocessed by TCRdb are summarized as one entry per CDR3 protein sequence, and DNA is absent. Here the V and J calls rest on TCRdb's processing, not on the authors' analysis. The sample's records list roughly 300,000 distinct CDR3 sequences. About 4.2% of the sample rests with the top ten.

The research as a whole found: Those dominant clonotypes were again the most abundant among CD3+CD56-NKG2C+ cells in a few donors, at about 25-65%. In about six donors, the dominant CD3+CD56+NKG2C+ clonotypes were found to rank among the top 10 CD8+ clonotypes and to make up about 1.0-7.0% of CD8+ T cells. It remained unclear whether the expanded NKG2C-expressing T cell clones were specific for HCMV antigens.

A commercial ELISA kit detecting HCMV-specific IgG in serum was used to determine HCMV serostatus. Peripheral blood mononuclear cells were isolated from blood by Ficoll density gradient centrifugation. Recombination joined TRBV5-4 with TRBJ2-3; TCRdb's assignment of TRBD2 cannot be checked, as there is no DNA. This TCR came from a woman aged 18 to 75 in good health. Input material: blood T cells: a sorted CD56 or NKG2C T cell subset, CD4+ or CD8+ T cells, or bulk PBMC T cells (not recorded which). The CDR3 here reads CASSVRLAGSTDTQYF.